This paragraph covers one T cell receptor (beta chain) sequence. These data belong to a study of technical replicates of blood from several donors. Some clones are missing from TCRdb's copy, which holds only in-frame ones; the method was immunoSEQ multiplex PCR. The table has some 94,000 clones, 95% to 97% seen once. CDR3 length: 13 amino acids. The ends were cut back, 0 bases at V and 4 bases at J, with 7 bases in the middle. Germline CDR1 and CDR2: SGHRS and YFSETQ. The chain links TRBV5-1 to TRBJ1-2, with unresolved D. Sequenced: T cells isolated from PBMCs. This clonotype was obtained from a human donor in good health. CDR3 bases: TGCGCCAGCAGCTTGGACTCAGGCTATGGCTACACCTTC. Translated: CASSLDSGYGYTF.